Listed below are T cell receptor beta chains from one sample, sequenced in a study of T-cell reconstitution after alpha-beta-depleted transplantation in children. TCRdb redid the calling of the PCR reads with MiXCR, one entry per CDR3 protein. The sample comprises 250,000 to 350,000 distinct CDR3 sequences, 9.9% of which are singletons, and around 9.1% rests with the top ten. Sequences were derived from PBMCs from the stem cell graft donor, sampled from the stem cell graft. All receptors come from a human donor who donated a stem cell graft to a child with SCID. CDR3s include the opening cysteine and the closing phenylalanine or tryptophan. The order of the fields is D gene, clone size, J gene, V gene, CDR3 DNA, CDR3 protein. D genes are given only for firm matches. Clone size is shown for a subset of rows, as once, few, many or a class of expanded clone.

D: NA
size: NA
J: TRBJ2-5
V: TRBV28
DNA: TGTGCCAGCAGTTCTCTAGAGACCTCAACAGGGGAGACCCAGTACTTC
CDR3: CASSSLETSTGETQYF

D: TRBD2
size: few
J: TRBJ2-3
V: TRBV12-3/TRBV12-4
DNA: TGTGCCAGCAGTCGGCGGGGGGATACGCAGTATTTT
CDR3: CASSRRGDTQYF

D: TRBD2
size: NA
J: TRBJ2-5
V: TRBV20-1
DNA: TGCAGTGCTACCGGGACTAGCGGGGGACACCAAGAGACCCAGTACTTC
CDR3: CSATGTSGGHQETQYF

D: NA
size: few
J: TRBJ1-1
V: TRBV18
DNA: TGTGCCAGCTCACCGGTCGGGGGGCTTGGCACTGAAGCTTTCTTT
CDR3: CASSPVGGLGTEAFF

D: NA
size: many
J: TRBJ1-2
V: TRBV5-8
DNA: TGTGCCAGCAGCTTGGCCCAGGACCCCTATGGCTACACCTTC
CDR3: CASSLAQDPYGYTF

D: NA
size: many
J: TRBJ2-7
V: TRBV19
DNA: TGTGCCAGTAGTATCACAGTGTACAACGAGCAGTACTTC
CDR3: CASSITVYNEQYF

D: NA
size: NA
J: TRBJ2-1
V: TRBV12-3/TRBV12-4
DNA: TGTGCCAGCAGTTTTGCCGCCTCATGGGACAATGAGCAGTTCTTC
CDR3: CASSFAASWDNEQFF

D: TRBD1
size: NA
J: TRBJ2-3
V: TRBV5-6
DNA: TGTGCCAGCAGCGCGCTGGACAGGGGGAGGATAGATACGCAGTATTTT
CDR3: CASSALDRGRIDTQYF

D: NA
size: many
J: TRBJ1-1
V: TRBV5-1
DNA: TGCGCCAGCAGCTTCGAGGGTCGGGACACTGAAGCTTTCTTT
CDR3: CASSFEGRDTEAFF

D: TRBD1
size: NA
J: TRBJ2-2
V: TRBV3-1
DNA: TGTGCCAGCAGCCAAGAAGGGACAGGTATTCGAAACGGGGAGCTGTTTTTT
CDR3: CASSQEGTGIRNGELFF

D: NA
size: few
J: TRBJ2-1
V: TRBV5-1
DNA: TGCGCCAGCAGCCCCGGGACCAACTACCCTGAGCAGTTCTTC
CDR3: CASSPGTNYPEQFF

D: TRBD1
size: few
J: TRBJ2-7
V: TRBV9
DNA: TGTGCCAGCAGCCCCCCCAGGGACAGGGCTCCCTACGAGCAGTACTTC
CDR3: CASSPPRDRAPYEQYF